These T cell receptor beta chains were read from a single sample in a study of cytomegalovirus exposure and HLA in healthy donors. Clones were sequenced by immunoSEQ multiplex PCR, and TCRdb holds only the in-frame ones, with some missing. Counted here are 200,000 to 250,000 clones, approximately 79% occurring once; the ten biggest clones make up about 1.8%. The sample was PBMCs. The receptors shown here come from a man over 45 in good health and CMV-seronegative. Each CDR3 is given with its conserved first and last residue. The D gene is left open where the match is weak. Clone sizes are given selectively: once, few, many, or a class where the clone is expanded.

v_call	j_call	d_call	clone_size	cdr3_aa	cdr3_nt
TRBV19	TRBJ2-7	TRBD2	-	CASSITGGAYEQYF	TGTGCCAGTAGTATCACGGGAGGGGCCTACGAGCAGTACTTC
TRBV18	TRBJ2-1	TRBD2	-	CASSALSGSYCEQFF	TGTGCCAGCTCAGCCTTGAGCGGGAGTTATTGTGAGCAGTTCTTC
TRBV6-7	TRBJ2-7	-	-	CASSLDPGAAAPSYEQYF	TGTGCCAGCAGCCTCGACCCTGGGGCGGCAGCCCCTTCCTACGAGCAGTACTTC
TRBV28	TRBJ1-1	-	-	CASSLLQGGGTEAFF	TGTGCCAGCAGTTTATTGCAGGGAGGCGGCACTGAAGCTTTCTTT
TRBV28	TRBJ2-5	-	-	CASSFPPGQETQYF	TGTGCCAGCAGTTTCCCCCCGGGCCAAGAGACCCAGTACTTC
TRBV27	TRBJ2-7	TRBD1	few	CASSLRPARDRGNEQYF	TGTGCCAGCAGTTTAAGGCCCGCCCGGGACAGGGGAAATGAGCAGTACTTC
TRBV27	TRBJ2-1	-	-	CASSSPGQTIYNEQFF	TGTGCCAGCAGTTCACCGGGACAAACCATCTACAATGAGCAGTTCTTC
TRBV2	TRBJ2-7	-	-	CASSDGISYEQYF	TGTGCCAGCTCTGACGGGATCTCCTACGAGCAGTACTTC
TRBV23-1	TRBJ2-5	-	-	CASSQSVRVEETQYF	TGCGCCAGCAGTCAATCGGTCAGGGTCGAGGAGACCCAGTACTTC
TRBV27	TRBJ2-7	-	-	CASRPGSGPYEQYF	TGTGCCAGCAGGCCGGGTAGCGGACCCTACGAGCAGTACTTC
TRBV28	TRBJ2-4	-	few	CASSLYDTLAKNIQYF	TGTGCCAGCAGCCTCTATGACACTCTAGCCAAAAACATTCAGTACTTC
TRBV29-1	TRBJ2-7	-	-	CSVEGGATYEQYF	TGCAGCGTTGAGGGGGGGGCCACCTACGAGCAGTACTTC
TRBV9	TRBJ2-7	-	-	CASSVGLTYEQYF	TGTGCCAGCAGCGTGGGGCTTACCTACGAGCAGTACTTC
TRBV19	TRBJ2-2	-	-	CASTVGQNTGELFF	TGTGCCAGTACCGTGGGACAGAACACCGGGGAGCTGTTTTTT
TRBV12-5	TRBJ2-5	TRBD1	-	CASGAMGQGRETQYF	TGTGCTAGTGGAGCCATGGGACAGGGGAGGGAGACCCAGTACTTC
TRBV5-4	TRBJ1-1	TRBD1	-	CASSLGQVFDTEAFF	TGTGCCAGCAGCTTAGGACAGGTTTTCGACACTGAAGCTTTCTTT
TRBV5-1	TRBJ2-1	-	-	CASRGGTTLNEQFF	TGCGCCAGCAGAGGGGGAACGACCCTCAATGAGCAGTTCTTC
TRBV28	TRBJ2-1	TRBD2	-	CASSSNGLAGDDNEQFF	TGTGCCAGCAGTTCCAACGGGCTAGCGGGAGATGACAATGAGCAGTTCTTC
TRBV7-9	TRBJ2-7	TRBD2	-	CASSLGTSGSKALEQYF	TGTGCCAGCAGCTTAGGGACTAGCGGGAGTAAGGCTCTCGAGCAGTACTTC